This T cell receptor beta chain stems from a study of cytomegalovirus exposure and HLA in healthy donors. The germline CDR1 and CDR2 sequences are LNHDA and SQIVND (reference sequence). The CDR3 is 16 amino acids. Trimming at V came to 6 bases and at J to 5 bases, leaving 12 bases not matched to a gene. PCR involved 60 Vbeta and 13 Jbeta primers. The protocol was immunoSEQ multiplex PCR, while the TCRdb copy is restricted to in-frame clones and leaves out a portion. Here the sample spans approximately 160,000 clones, roughly 79% being singletons. This clone came up a few times. The antigen is not known. Study-level findings and limits: Presence/absence results assume similar sequencing depth per donor, which may not hold.

The origin of this receptor is a woman aged 40 to 50 in good health and CMV-seropositive. The sample was PBMCs. V gene TRBV19 combines with J gene TRBJ2-3; 9 bases are a match to TRBD2. CDR3 in amino acids: CASRTVWRGGRDTQYF. CDR3 nucleotide sequence: TGTGCCAGTAGGACCGTTTGGCGGGGGGGCCGAGATACGCAGTATTTT.